The 11 T cell receptor beta chains presented below share a single source sample, sequenced in a study of regulatory T cells in long-lasting Graves disease. Noted time point: newly diagnosed GD, antithyroid drugs for less than 3 months. The authors made the TCR library using RNA they extracted from PBMCs. Construction of the TCR beta libraries employed iRepertoire HTBI primers in conjunction with Arm-PCR of CDR3 regions. TCRdb itself ran the multiplex PCR reads through MiXCR, one entry per CDR3 protein. The table lists 300,000 to 400,000 distinct CDR3 sequences, over 15% of them singletons. These sequences were also reported in another study, on T cells in Graves' hyperthyroidism and ophthalmopathy.

This specimen consisted of peripheral blood mononuclear cells (PBMCs), obtained at new diagnosis, from a patient treated with antithyroid drugs. The receptors here all came from a man in his forties with Graves disease.

J is TRBJ1-5 and V is TRBV30, with D possibly being TRBD1 (5 bases). The CDR3 has 15 residues. V was cut by 5 bases and J by 10 bases, with 24 bases left in between. CDR1 is GTSNPN, CDR2 SVGIG, per germline (reference sequence). CDR3 coding DNA: TGTGCCTGGGGCCGGGACGGAGGCGAGGTGAGTCCCCAGCATTTT. Amino acid sequence: CAWGRDGGEVSPQHF.

The rearrangement links TRBV5-1 to TRBJ1-4, with 8 bases matching TRBD1. The CDR3 covers 16 residues. J was trimmed by 7 bases and V by 0 bases; bases with no gene match: 8. CDR1 and CDR2 (germline): SGHRS, YFSETQ. CDR3 DNA sequence: TGCGCCAGCAGCTTGGGACAGGGGTCGTTAGGTGAAAAACTGTTTTTT. Translated: CASSLGQGSLGEKLFF.

This clonotype turned up a few times. The conserved phenylalanine or tryptophan normally closing the CDR3 is absent here, so this likely arose from a read error. It is unclear where the CDR3 begins or ends on the DNA, so no DNA is shown, and the CDR3 is as TCRdb lists it. The rearrangement joins TRBV20-1 to TRBJ1-1; the table assigns TRBD1, which was not confirmed against the DNA. The length of the CDR3 is 12 amino acids, counting both ends. The germline V gene has CDR1 DFQATT and CDR2 SNEGSKA (reference sequence). CDR3: CSASRSVGGLGS.

This clonotype has only a few counts. This chain connects TRBV5-6 to TRBJ1-1; D ambiguous. The V and J ends lost 0 bases and 0 bases respectively, with 6 bases between them. This CDR3 spans 14 amino acids. Germline V gives CDR1 SGHDT, CDR2 YYEEEE. The DNA for the CDR3 is TGTGCCAGCAGCTTGGGACCGATGAACACTGAAGCTTTCTTT. Residues: CASSLGPMNTEAFF.

In this sample, this clonotype turned up many times. The chain couples TRBV7-9 to TRBJ1-1; D is undetermined. Looked up from germline, CDR1 is SEHNR and CDR2 is FQNEAQ (reference sequence). V lost 3 bases and J 3 bases, leaving 8 bases between the germline ends. The CDR3 consists of 13 residues. CDR3 bases: TGTGCCAGCAGCTTTATCGGAGACACTGAAGCTTTCTTT. Translation gives CASSFIGDTEAFF.

The J gene is TRBJ2-5, the V gene TRBV5-1; TRBD2 agrees at 7 bases. Germline values: CDR1 SGHRS, CDR2 YFSETQ. This CDR3 comprises 13 residues. With 5 bases clipped from V and 5 bases from J, the junction kept 6 bases outside the gene matches. CDR3 residues: CASSFREGETQYF. DNA for the CDR3: TGCGCCAGCAGTTTCAGGGAGGGTGAGACCCAGTACTTC.

J is TRBJ2-5 and V is TRBV28; no clear D. This CDR3 comprises 15 residues. Trimming stripped 4 bases from V and 7 bases from J, with 19 bases between. From germline, CDR1 is MDHEN and CDR2 SYDVKM. The CDR3 protein is CASSSPDGYRGTQYF. The CDR3 nucleotides read TGTGCCAGCAGTTCGCCGGACGGCTATCGTGGGACCCAGTACTTC.

The table lists this clonotype with many counts. This chain uses TRBV12-3 or TRBV12-4 with TRBJ1-2; D unclear. The V gene lost 2 bases and the J gene lost 8 bases, with 9 bases spanning the gap. The CDR3 consists of 12 residues. Here the CDR3 DNA reads TGTGCCAGCAGTTTATCGGGGAAGGGCTACACCTTC. The encoded protein is CASSLSGKGYTF.

In this sample, this clonotype turned up a few times. V and J are TRBV9 and TRBJ2-3, with TRBD2 as a possible D gene (5 bases). The CDR3 sequence is 16 residues long. Germline lookup yields CDR1 SGDLS and CDR2 YYNGEE. V lost 0 bases, J lost 1 base, and 12 bases lay in between. The CDR3 is CASSVVGLAGTDTQYF. Written as DNA, the CDR3 is TGTGCCAGCAGCGTAGTTGGTCTAGCAGGCACAGATACGCAGTATTTT.

CDR3 residues: CASSPRGARAYEQYF. For the CDR3, the DNA is TGTGCCAGCAGTCCCCGCGGGGCTCGGGCCTACGAGCAGTACTTC. The J gene is TRBJ2-7, the V gene TRBV12-3 or TRBV12-4, with D perhaps matching TRBD2 (6 bases). V was pared by 5 bases and J by 2 bases, with 16 bases between. There are 15 residues in the CDR3.

This chain connects TRBV6-1 to TRBJ1-2; the D is unclear. The CDR3 has 13 residues. With 7 bases removed from V and 8 bases from J, the gap between germline ends came to 17 bases. Looked up from germline, CDR1 is MNHNS and CDR2 is SASEGT. The CDR3 coding sequence is TGTGCCAGCAAGCTGCTATCTACACGAGGCTACACCTTC. Translating it yields CASKLLSTRGYTF.